The 19 T cell receptor beta chains presented below share a single source sample, sequenced in a study of blood T cell repertoires in COVID-19. Libraries were prepared by immunoSEQ multiplex PCR; TCRdb keeps only in-frame clonotypes and omits some of them. The repertoire holds fewer than 250,000 clones, with 65% to 90% as singletons. Sequences were obtained from peripheral blood. The source of these receptors is a woman aged 70-85 years with acute or convalescent COVID-19.

This chain links TRBV19 with TRBJ1-2; 7 bases agree with TRBD1. Losses at the gene ends were 3 bases for V and 7 bases for J; bases not matched to a gene: 2. CDR1 and CDR2 from the germline V gene are LNHDA and SQIVND (reference sequence). CDR3 length equals 12 residues. CDR3: CASSIWDSGYTF. CDR3 DNA sequence: TGTGCCAGTAGTATTTGGGACAGTGGCTACACCTTC.

CDR3 sequence: CASGGYTF. CDR3 bases: TGTGCCAGTGGCGGCTACACCTTC. The chain uses TRBV28 and TRBJ1-2; no definite D call. CDR3 length equals 8 residues. With 9 bases removed from V and 8 bases from J, the gap between germline ends came to 4 bases. Germline assignment: CDR1 MDHEN and CDR2 SYDVKM.

The chain is built from TRBV7-2 and TRBJ2-1, with 8 bases aligning to TRBD1. The length of the CDR3 is 15 residues. CDR1 SGHTA and CDR2 FQGNSA come from the germline V gene. Trimming took 5 bases from V and 0 from J; bases not matched to a gene: 3. The chain's CDR3 is CASSQDRGSYNEQFF. CDR3 nucleotide sequence: TGTGCCAGCAGCCAAGACAGGGGCTCCTACAATGAGCAGTTCTTC.

The J gene is TRBJ2-5, the V gene TRBV9; D is possibly TRBD2 (6 bases). Germline lookup yields CDR1 SGDLS and CDR2 YYNGEE. The CDR3 has 14 amino acids. V dropped 2 bases and J dropped 5 bases, with 13 bases sitting between them. The CDR3 loop reads CASSVTGGLETQYF. The CDR3 region has the DNA TGTGCCAGCAGCGTGACTGGGGGGTTGGAGACCCAGTACTTC.

This clone was picked up a small number of times. V is TRBV6-1 and J is TRBJ1-1, with D possibly TRBD1 on 5 matching bases. Germline lookup yields CDR1 MNHNS and CDR2 SASEGT. The CDR3 spans 14 residues. Between the trimmed V and J ends, which lost 2 bases and 1 base, there was a span of 8 bases. CDR3 protein: CASSEMGQNTEAFF. DNA of the CDR3: TGTGCCAGCAGTGAAATGGGGCAGAACACTGAAGCTTTCTTT.

This chain uses TRBV2 with TRBJ1-6; 7 bases align to TRBD1. The germline V gene has CDR1 SNHLY and CDR2 FYNNEI. CDR3 length: 14 residues. V trimming: 6 bases; J trimming: 11 bases; junction bases outside the gene matches: 10. The CDR3 here is CASRVDRVQAPLHF. The CDR3 nucleotides are TGTGCCAGCAGAGTCGACAGGGTTCAGGCACCCCTCCACTTT.

V gene TRBV18 combines with J gene TRBJ1-1; D not certain. This CDR3 spans 14 amino acids. The ends were cut back, 3 bases at V and 1 base at J, with 9 bases in the middle. Germline CDR1 KGHSH, CDR2 LQKENI. The CDR3 is CASSPEYGNTEAFF. The CDR3 nucleotides are TGTGCCAGCTCACCCGAGTACGGGAACACTGAAGCTTTCTTT.

As to this clone: The same CDR3 is also encoded by other DNA sequences in this sample. The chain recombines TRBV5-6 with TRBJ1-1; D remains ambiguous. The CDR3 sequence is 13 residues long. The germline CDR1 and CDR2 sequences are SGHDT and YYEEEE. Trimming took off 0 bases at V and 1 base at J, with 4 bases between the two ends. The CDR3 here is CASSLVRNTEAFF. DNA for the CDR3: TGTGCCAGCAGCTTGGTTCGGAACACTGAAGCTTTCTTT.

The chain links TRBV28 to TRBJ2-6; D is possibly TRBD1 (6 bases). CDR1 and CDR2 (germline): MDHEN, SYDVKM. The CDR3 length is 17 residues. The V end lost 5 bases, the J end lost 3 bases, and 17 bases lay between the germline ends. CDR3 nucleotide sequence: TGTGCCAGCAGTCCCCAGACAGGCAAGGGTGGGGCCAACGTCCTGACTTTC. This codes for CASSPQTGKGGANVLTF. Looking up the rest from reference TRBV28 and TRBJ2-6 gives the full variable domain: DVKVTQSSRYLVKRTGEKVFLECVQDMDHENMFWYRQDPGLGLRLIYFSYDVKMKEKGDIPEGYSVSREKKERFSLILESASTNQTSMYLCASSPQTGKGGANVLTFGAGSRLTVL.

The chain is built from TRBV21-1 and TRBJ2-2; TRBD1 is taken as the D call from the table, unchecked against the DNA. TRBV21-1 is designated a pseudogene. The CDR3 extends over 13 amino acids. CDR3 sequence: CASSKQGCGELFF. In nucleotides, the CDR3 is TGTGCCAGCAGCAAACAGGGTTGCGGGGAGCTGTTTTTT.

The rearrangement uses TRBV3-1 (or the pseudogene TRBV3-2) and TRBJ2-7; 9 bases are a match to TRBD1. Germline V lookup: CDR1 LGHDT, CDR2 YNNKEL (reference sequence). The CDR3 spans 15 residues. The trim removed 5 bases at V and 2 bases at J, leaving 7 bases unmatched. CDR3 amino acids: CASSLGQGIAYEQYF. The CDR3, as DNA: TGTGCCAGCAGCTTAGGACAGGGGATCGCCTACGAGCAGTACTTC.

The V and J genes are TRBV6-5 and TRBJ1-2, with a weak D call TRBD1 (5 bases). The CDR3 totals 14 residues. Trimming took off 2 bases at V and 3 bases at J, with 10 bases between the two ends. Germline V gives CDR1 MNHEY, CDR2 SVGAGI. CDR3 sequence (DNA): TGTGCCAGCAGTTACGGCAGGGATGACTATGGCTACACCTTC. This sequence encodes CASSYGRDDYGYTF.

Turning to this clone: Other DNA sequences in the sample encode the same CDR3. CDR3 nucleotide sequence: TGTGCCAGCAGTCCAAGGGGCTACGAGCAGTACTTC. Translated, it gives CASSPRGYEQYF. This rearrangement joins TRBV6-2 or TRBV6-3 to TRBJ2-7, with D possibly TRBD1 on 5 matching bases. The CDR3 runs to 12 residues. Trimming took off 5 bases at V and 3 bases at J, with 8 bases between the two ends. Germline-derived CDR1 and CDR2 are MNHEY and SVGEGT.

In its sample, this clone was seen once. V is TRBV7-9 and J is TRBJ2-7, with D tentatively TRBD2 (6 bases). Germline values: CDR1 SEHNR, CDR2 FQNEAQ (reference sequence). Trimming removed 5 bases at V and 4 bases at J, with 15 bases between. The CDR3 has 14 amino acids. The CDR3 region is CASSTPGTPYEQYF. CDR3 nucleotide sequence: TGTGCCAGCAGCACCCCCGGGACTCCTTACGAGCAGTACTTC.

A few counts support this clone. The chain links TRBV4-3 to TRBJ1-6; tentatively, D is TRBD1 (6 bases). CDR1 is LGHNA and CDR2 is YSLEER in the germline V gene. The CDR3 spans 15 residues. V was cut by 3 bases and J by 7 bases, with 13 bases left in between. The CDR3 DNA is TGCGCCAGCAGCCACCCAGGGGCCGGGAATTCACCCCTCCACTTT. It yields the protein CASSHPGAGNSPLHF.

CDR3 in amino acids: CASSPPVVAGSEKLFF. CDR3 nucleotide sequence: TGTGCCAGCTCACCACCGGTGGTTGCAGGGTCCGAAAAACTGTTTTTT. The chain joins TRBV18 to TRBJ1-4; D may be TRBD1 (5 bases). The CDR3 loop spans 16 amino acids. CDR1 is KGHSH and CDR2 is LQKENI in the germline V gene. Trimming left V 0 bases short and J 8 bases short, with 16 bases between.

In its sample, this clone was seen once. The V call is TRBV6-4, the J call TRBJ1-3; 11 bases are a match to TRBD1. Germline assignment: CDR1 MRHNA and CDR2 SNTAGT. V lost 4 bases and J lost 9; bases outside the gene matches: 8. The CDR3 contains 15 residues. The CDR3 region is CASSATGTGGSTIYF. The DNA of the CDR3 is TGTGCCAGCAGTGCGACCGGGACAGGGGGGTCCACCATATATTTT.

The V call is TRBV2, the J call TRBJ1-2; 7 bases match TRBD1. The germline CDR1 and CDR2 sequences are SNHLY and FYNNEI. Trimming removed 4 bases from V and 4 bases from J; junction bases left unmatched: 9. The CDR3 covers 15 residues. This CDR3 is CASSATSGTVYGYTF. For the CDR3, the DNA is TGTGCCAGCAGTGCAACCTCCGGGACAGTCTATGGCTACACCTTC.

V usage is TRBV5-4 and J usage is TRBJ2-3; a possible D gene is TRBD1 (5 bases). Trimming left V 4 bases short and J 1 base short, with 22 bases between. CDR3 length equals 18 residues. Germline values: CDR1 SGHNT, CDR2 YYREEE (reference sequence). The CDR3 spells CASSVIYGQGYGTDTQYF. Here the CDR3 DNA reads TGTGCCAGCAGCGTGATATATGGCCAGGGATATGGCACAGATACGCAGTATTTT.